In its sample, the clone carrying this TCR beta chain was seen many times. The antigen is undetermined. All of the donors were Caucasians in good health. The data originate from a study of identical twins. In TCRdb, the 5' RACE reads were re-called with MiXCR into one record per CDR3 protein. Of fewer than 250,000 distinct CDR3 sequences listed, 7.5% are singletons. General observations from the study: The abundant beta clonotypes from cord blood had fewer insertions, and memory repertoires had none of this. The same donors were not followed; conclusions instead depended on cross-sectional statistical analysis.

CDR1 is SGHRS and CDR2 is YFSETQ in the germline V gene. This CDR3 is 16 amino acids long. Unmatched junction bases numbered 8, after V lost 5 bases and J lost 2 bases. In addition, the sample was reused for a study of yellow fever vaccine responses in identical twins. This second study says: Twin vaccine T cell responses reportedly seemed partly convergent, partly personalized.

Material for sequencing was CD8+ T cells sorted from blood. V gene TRBV5-1 combines with J gene TRBJ2-1; 9 nucleotides match TRBD1. The clonotype originates from a woman in her late teens or twenties in good health. The CDR3 sequence is CASRLVRDRAYNEQFF. The CDR3 nucleotides are TGCGCCAGCAGACTAGTCCGGGACAGGGCCTACAATGAGCAGTTCTTC.